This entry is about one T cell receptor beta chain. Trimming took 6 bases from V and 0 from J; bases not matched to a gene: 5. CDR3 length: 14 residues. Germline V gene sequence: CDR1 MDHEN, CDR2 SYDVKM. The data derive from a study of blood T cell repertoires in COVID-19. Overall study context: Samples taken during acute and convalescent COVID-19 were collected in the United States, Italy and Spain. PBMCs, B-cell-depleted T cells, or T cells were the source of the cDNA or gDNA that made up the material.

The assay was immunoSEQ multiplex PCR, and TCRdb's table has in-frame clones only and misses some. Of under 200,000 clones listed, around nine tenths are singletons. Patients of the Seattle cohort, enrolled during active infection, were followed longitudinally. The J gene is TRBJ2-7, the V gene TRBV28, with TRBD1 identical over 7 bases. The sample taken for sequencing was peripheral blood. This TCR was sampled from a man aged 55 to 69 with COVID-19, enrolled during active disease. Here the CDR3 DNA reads TGTGCCAGCAGGGGACAGCTGAGCTCCTACGAGCAGTACTTC. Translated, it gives CASRGQLSSYEQYF. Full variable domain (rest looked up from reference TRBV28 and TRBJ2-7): DVKVTQSSRYLVKRTGEKVFLECVQDMDHENMFWYRQDPGLGLRLIYFSYDVKMKEKGDIPEGYSVSREKKERFSLILESASTNQTSMYLCASRGQLSSYEQYFGPGTRLTVT.